A selection of T cell receptor beta chains follows, all from one sample in a study of blood T cell repertoires in COVID-19. Sequencing used immunoSEQ multiplex PCR; TCRdb keeps in-frame clones, though not all of them. The data contain over 150,000 clones, about 88% of them singletons. The sequencing sample was made of PBMCs or T cells enriched from blood (not recorded which). Receptors were obtained from a woman in her 50s who had recovered from COVID-19. Each CDR3 is given with its conserved first and last residue. Fields, in order: J gene, V gene, clone size, CDR3 protein. Size values are once, few and many counts, or a class for expanded clones, and some rows have none.

TRBJ2-1	TRBV19	.	CASTGGQRNYNEQFF
TRBJ1-6	TRBV27	.	CASSDLPSSYNSPLHF
TRBJ2-2	TRBV7-9	.	CASSRPFGTGLTGELFF
TRBJ1-1	TRBV19	.	CASSISGQGGTEAFF
TRBJ2-2	TRBV3-1/TRBV3-2	.	CASSQVFPGVDTGELFF
TRBJ2-2	TRBV3-1/TRBV3-2	.	CASSQWTVNTGELFF
TRBJ1-2	TRBV3-1/TRBV3-2	.	CASSQGAGAYGYTF
TRBJ1-6	TRBV7-8	.	CASSLRDHNSPLHF
TRBJ1-1	TRBV6-4	.	CASSDRGIGQYTEAFF
TRBJ2-7	TRBV10-3	.	CAISESTGRSYEQYF
TRBJ2-7	TRBV6-2/TRBV6-3	.	CASSYRRGESYEQYF
TRBJ2-1	TRBV18	few	CASSPRRAGDNEQFF
TRBJ1-1	TRBV5-1	.	CATQVTQNTEAFF
TRBJ1-4	TRBV5-1	once	CASSFNGRGNGGTNEKLFF
TRBJ1-2	TRBV28	.	CASSFGDRGNYGYTF